A selection of T cell receptor beta chains follows, all from one sample in a study of CD8 T cells in Susac syndrome. TCRdb re-called the immunoSEQ multiplex PCR reads through MiXCR, storing one row per CDR3 protein. The table lists approximately 190,000 distinct CDR3 sequences, about 95% of them singletons. The material sequenced was CD8+ T cells from PBMCs. These receptors all come from a human donor with Susac syndrome. CDR3s include the opening cysteine and the closing phenylalanine or tryptophan. The order of the fields is clone size, D gene, V gene, J gene, CDR3 DNA, CDR3 protein. The D gene is left open where the match is weak. Size values are once, few and many counts, or a class for expanded clones, and some rows have none.

>.|.|TRBV12-3/TRBV12-4|TRBJ2-1
TGTGCCAGCAGATCCTTAGCGGACCATTACAATGAGCAGTTCTTC
CASRSLADHYNEQFF
>few|.|TRBV5-6|TRBJ2-5
TGTGCCAGCAGCTTGGATAGACAAGAGACCCAGTACTTC
CASSLDRQETQYF
>.|TRBD1|TRBV30|TRBJ2-7
TGTGCCTGGAGTGTAGGGGGCGACGAGCAGTACTTC
CAWSVGGDEQYF
>.|.|TRBV7-9|TRBJ2-3
TGTGCCAGCAGCTACCCACTTACAGATACGCAGTATTTT
CASSYPLTDTQYF
>.|.|TRBV15|TRBJ1-5
TGTGCCACCAGCAGAGTCGGGATTAGCAATCAGCCCCAGCATTTT
CATSRVGISNQPQHF
>few|.|TRBV12-3/TRBV12-4|TRBJ1-4
TGTGCCAGCAGTTTTGCAACTAATGAAAAACTGTTTTTT
CASSFATNEKLFF
>.|.|TRBV6-2/TRBV6-3|TRBJ2-7
TGTGCCAGCGGGGATGGGACCCCGAGCGAGCAGTACTTC
CASGDGTPSEQYF
>.|TRBD2|TRBV9|TRBJ2-1
TGTGCCAGCAGCCCCGGGGGGGCCTACAATGAGCAGTTCTTC
CASSPGGAYNEQFF
>once|TRBD1|TRBV27|TRBJ1-1
TGTGCCAGCAGCCCCACAGGGGTCTTAAGTGAAGCTTTCTTT
CASSPTGVLSEAFF
>.|.|TRBV2|TRBJ1-4
TGTGCCAGCAGCTTGAATGAAAAACTGTTTTTT
CASSLNEKLFF
>.|.|TRBV9|TRBJ2-7
TGTGCCAGCAGCGTAGGAGGACAGACCTACGAGCAGTACTTC
CASSVGGQTYEQYF
>.|.|TRBV27|TRBJ1-1
TGTGCCAGCAGTTCCGCGGACATTGCCCAGCGAGCTTTCTTT
CASSSADIAQRAFF
>.|.|TRBV9|TRBJ2-5
TGTGCCAGCAGCGTAGAGGGCGGGGCTGGTAATCTACGAGAGACCCAGTACTTC
CASSVEGGAGNLRETQYF
>.|TRBD1|TRBV12-5|TRBJ1-5
TGTGCTAGCTTAGGGGGCGATAGCAATCAGCCCCAGCATTTT
CASLGGDSNQPQHF
>.|TRBD1|TRBV18|TRBJ2-5
TGTGCCAGCTCTGTACAGGGGGAAGAGACCCAGTACTTC
CASSVQGEETQYF
>.|.|TRBV5-1|TRBJ2-7
TGCGCCAGCAGCTTGGCCAGTACCTACGAGCAGTACTTC
CASSLASTYEQYF
>.|.|TRBV4-1|TRBJ1-5
TGCGCCAGCAGCCAAGATCTAGTTGGCAATCAGCCCCAGCATTTT
CASSQDLVGNQPQHF
>.|.|TRBV5-1|TRBJ2-7
TGCGCCAGCAGCTTGGAAGCGTCCTCGGGGTACGAGCAGTACTTC
CASSLEASSGYEQYF
>.|TRBD1|TRBV19|TRBJ1-2
TGTGCCAGTAGTTGGAGGACAGGGAACTATGGCTACACCTTC
CASSWRTGNYGYTF
>.|.|TRBV5-4|TRBJ2-1
TGTGCCAGCAGCGTACGGACAGACAATGAGCAGTTCTTC
CASSVRTDNEQFF
>.|.|TRBV20-1|TRBJ2-5
TGCAGTGCTAGAGATTGGGGACATACACAAGAGACCCAGTACTTC
CSARDWGHTQETQYF
>.|.|TRBV10-2|TRBJ2-2
TGCGCCAGCAGCCAGGACAGCTACACCGGGGAGCTGTTTTTT
CASSQDSYTGELFF
>.|.|TRBV12-2|TRBJ1-2
TGTGCAAGTCGCCTCTACGGGGCTCCTGGCTACACCTTC
CASRLYGAPGYTF
>.|.|TRBV27|TRBJ1-5
TGTGCCAGCAGTTTTCTGGGGGGTGATCAGCCCCAGCATTTT
CASSFLGGDQPQHF
>once|TRBD1|TRBV9|TRBJ2-7
TGTGCCAGCAGCGCGGACAGGGGGGGCGGGCAGCAGTACTTC
CASSADRGGGQQYF
>.|.|TRBV29-1|TRBJ1-1
TGCAGCGGCCGAACAGGGCCCTTCACCTTGAACACTGAAGCTTTCTTT
CSGRTGPFTLNTEAFF
>.|TRBD2|TRBV10-3|TRBJ2-3
TGTGCCACCAGGAGGACTAGCGGGAGTGCAGATACGCAGTATTTT
CATRRTSGSADTQYF
>.|TRBD1|TRBV30|TRBJ2-7
TGTGCCTGGAGTCCGGGACAGGGAAACGAGCAGTACTTC
CAWSPGQGNEQYF
>.|.|TRBV19|TRBJ1-4
TGTGCCAGTAGTATGGCAGGAGGAAATGAAAAACTGTTTTTT
CASSMAGGNEKLFF
>.|TRBD1|TRBV4-1|TRBJ2-1
TGCGCCAGCAGCCGGTCGGACAGGGAAGGGAATGAGCAGTTCTTC
CASSRSDREGNEQFF
>.|TRBD1|TRBV6-5|TRBJ2-7
TGTGCCAGCAGTTACCGGGACAGGTTCTACGAGCAGTACTTC
CASSYRDRFYEQYF
>.|.|TRBV27|TRBJ1-5
TGTGCCAGCAGTATCCGGGCCCCCAATCAGCCCCAGCATTTT
CASSIRAPNQPQHF
>.|.|TRBV9|TRBJ1-1
TGTGCCAGCAGCGTAGATTTGGAGGATTGGGGAACTGAAGCTTTCTTT
CASSVDLEDWGTEAFF
>.|.|TRBV15|TRBJ1-5
TGTGCCACCAGCAGAGGGGGGGACAATCAGCCCCAGCATTTT
CATSRGGDNQPQHF
>.|TRBD2|TRBV7-6|TRBJ2-3
TGTGCCAGCAGCCCATACGCCGGGACTAGCCGAGATACGCAGTATTTT
CASSPYAGTSRDTQYF
>.|.|TRBV5-1|TRBJ1-5
TGCGCCAGCAGCCCCGAGGGGGACCAGCCCCAGCATTTT
CASSPEGDQPQHF
>.|.|TRBV20-1|TRBJ2-7
TGCAGTGCTAGAGATTCGGGAACCTACGAGCAGTACTTC
CSARDSGTYEQYF
>.|TRBD2|TRBV2|TRBJ2-7
TGTGCCAGCAGTGACGGGACTAGCGGGAGAAGGGCCTACGAGCAGTACTTC
CASSDGTSGRRAYEQYF
>.|.|TRBV2|TRBJ1-4
TGTGCCAGCCGCCTGTCAACTAATGAAAAACTGTTTTTT
CASRLSTNEKLFF
>.|.|TRBV7-9|TRBJ2-7
TGTGCCAGCAGCCCTCGTGGGGGGATTAAGCCGTACGAGCAGTACTTC
CASSPRGGIKPYEQYF
>.|TRBD2|TRBV7-9|TRBJ2-7
TGTGCCAGCAGCCTTGGACTAGCGGCGACCTACGAGCAGTACTTC
CASSLGLAATYEQYF
>.|TRBD2|TRBV13|TRBJ2-1
TGTGCCAGCATTGGGGGACTAGCGATACAAGCGGAGCAGTTCTTC
CASIGGLAIQAEQFF
>few|TRBD1|TRBV4-2|TRBJ2-7
TGTGCCAGCAGCCAAGGACAGGGGACCTACGAGCAGTACTTC
CASSQGQGTYEQYF
>.|.|TRBV10-1|TRBJ2-1
TGCGCCAGCAGTGAGTTATTGCCAGGGGAGTTCTTC
CASSELLPGEFF
>.|.|TRBV23-1|TRBJ2-7
TGCGCCAGCAGTCAATCCGGAGAGCAGTACTTC
CASSQSGEQYF
>.|TRBD1|TRBV5-6|TRBJ1-1
TGTGCCAGCAGCACCGACAGGGCGAACACTGAAGCTTTCTTT
CASSTDRANTEAFF